The 25 T cell receptor beta chains below come from one sample, sequenced in a study of blood T cell repertoires in COVID-19. Sequencing was performed with immunoSEQ multiplex PCR; in TCRdb, only in-frame clones are kept and a portion is missing. The data show some 5,700 clones, around 91% seen once. Material: peripheral blood. The receptors come from a human donor in a cohort sampled during active COVID-19.

The rearrangement links TRBV28 to TRBJ1-1; D unresolved. Germline V gene data show CDR1 as MDHEN and CDR2 as SYDVKM. The V end was cut by 3 bases, the J end by 2 bases, with 7 bases between. CDR3 length: 13 amino acids. CDR3 bases: TGTGCCAGCAGTTTTGCAGGCAACACTGAAGCTTTCTTT. Amino acids: CASSFAGNTEAFF. Full variable domain (rest looked up from reference TRBV28 and TRBJ1-1): DVKVTQSSRYLVKRTGEKVFLECVQDMDHENMFWYRQDPGLGLRLIYFSYDVKMKEKGDIPEGYSVSREKKERFSLILESASTNQTSMYLCASSFAGNTEAFFGQGTRLTVV.

The chain is built from TRBV2 and TRBJ2-7; 7 positions match TRBD1. Germline V gene lookup returns CDR1 SNHLY and CDR2 FYNNEI. The CDR3 totals 13 residues. Losses at the gene ends were 9 bases for V and 0 bases for J; bases not matched to a gene: 5. The CDR3 coding sequence is TGTGCCAGTGACAGGGATAGCTCCTACGAGCAGTACTTC. This gives the protein CASDRDSSYEQYF.

This clone was observed a single time. This chain links TRBV11-2 with TRBJ1-2, with D uncertain. This CDR3 is built from 14 residues. Trimming shortened V by 5 bases and J by 4 bases, and 14 bases separated the two germline ends. Germline CDR1 is SGHAT and CDR2 is FQNNGV. Written as DNA, the CDR3 is TGTGCCAGCAGCCCCTCAGATCTTCGCTATGGCTACACCTTC. Its translation: CASSPSDLRYGYTF.

This chain links TRBV7-3 with TRBJ2-5; 10 bases map to TRBD2. The V and J ends lost 5 bases and 8 bases, in that order; junction bases with no gene match: 5. CDR1 SGHTA and CDR2 FQGTGA come from the germline V gene. The length of the CDR3 is 13 residues. CDR3 DNA sequence: TGTGCCAGCAGCGGAACTAGCGGGGACACCCAGTACTTC. This codes for CASSGTSGDTQYF.

The V gene is TRBV19, the J gene TRBJ1-2; TRBD1 agrees at 7 bases. CDR1 is LNHDA and CDR2 is SQIVND in the germline V gene (reference sequence). Trimming cost V 7 bases and J 3 bases; bases outside gene matches: 2. The CDR3 extends over 12 amino acids. In DNA, the CDR3 is TGTGCCAGTATCGGACAGGACTATGGCTACACCTTC. Its translation is CASIGQDYGYTF.

The chain couples TRBV27 to TRBJ2-7, with D possibly being TRBD2 (5 bases). The CDR3 is 13 amino acids. V was clipped by 5 bases and J by 0 bases, with 8 bases between them. Germline V gene lookup returns CDR1 MNHEY and CDR2 SMNVEV (reference sequence). CDR3 nucleotide sequence: TGTGCCAGCAGTCCGGGATCCTCCTACGAGCAGTACTTC. Its translation is CASSPGSSYEQYF.

The chain is built from TRBV5-1 and TRBJ2-1, with D possibly matching TRBD2 (5 bases). The CDR3 is made up of 13 amino acids. From germline, CDR1 is SGHRS and CDR2 YFSETQ. V shed 4 bases and J shed 3 bases, with 8 bases lying between them. DNA for the CDR3: TGCGCCAGCAGCCAGGACTTCTACAATGAGCAGTTCTTC. Translating gives CASSQDFYNEQFF.

The chain uses TRBV7-2 and TRBJ2-2, with a tentative D call TRBD1 (6 bases). The CDR3 runs to 16 residues. CDR1 and CDR2 (germline): SGHTA, FQGNSA. Trimming stripped 5 bases from V and 0 bases from J, with 13 bases between. CDR3 DNA: TGTGCCAGCAGCCTACAGGGAAGGGCGAACACCGGGGAGCTGTTTTTT. Its translation: CASSLQGRANTGELFF. Filled out from reference TRBV7-2 and TRBJ2-2, the complete variable domain reads GAGVSQSPSNKVTEKGKDVELRCDPISGHTALYWYRQSLGQGLEFLIYFQGNSAPDKSGLPSDRFSAERTGGSVSTLTIQRTQQEDSAVYLCASSLQGRANTGELFFGEGSRLTVL.

The V and J genes are TRBV19 and TRBJ1-5, with unresolved D. The CDR3 length is 12 residues. Trimming stripped 9 bases from V and 3 bases from J, with 9 bases between. From germline, CDR1 is LNHDA and CDR2 SQIVND (reference sequence). In DNA, the CDR3 is TGTGCCAGCTGGACTTCCAATCAGCCCCAGCATTTT. It yields the protein CASWTSNQPQHF. The complete variable domain, with remaining parts taken from reference TRBV19 and TRBJ1-5, reads DGGITQSPKYLFRKEGQNVTLSCEQNLNHDAMYWYRQDPGQGLRLIYYSQIVNDFQKGDIAEGYSVSREKKESFPLTVTSAQKNPTAFYLCASWTSNQPQHFGDGTRLSIL.

The chain has TRBV11-2 and TRBJ1-2, with 7 bases lining up with TRBD1. The CDR3 length is 14 residues. V was clipped by 4 bases and J by 4 bases; unmatched bases: 6. Germline lookup yields CDR1 SGHAT and CDR2 FQNNGV. The CDR3 reads CASSWGQNLYGYTF. CDR3 nucleotides: TGTGCCAGCAGCTGGGGACAGAACCTCTATGGCTACACCTTC.

V and J are TRBV5-1 and TRBJ2-1, with TRBD2 identical over 10 bases. Germline V lookup: CDR1 SGHRS, CDR2 YFSETQ. V lost 4 bases, J lost 8 bases, and 6 bases stayed unmatched. The CDR3 spans 14 residues. In DNA form, the CDR3 reads TGCGCCAGCAGCCAGCTAGCGGGAGTAGATGAGCAGTTCTTC. This gives the protein CASSQLAGVDEQFF.

This sequence joins TRBV7-9 and TRBJ1-3; D call uncertain. V was clipped by 5 bases and J by 8 bases, with 13 bases between them. The CDR3 consists of 13 residues. Germline V gives CDR1 SEHNR, CDR2 FQNEAQ (reference sequence). The CDR3 is CASSLRLVDTIYF. CDR3 DNA sequence: TGTGCCAGCAGCCTACGTCTAGTAGACACCATATATTTT.

CDR3 protein: CASGSGGLTDNEQFF. The CDR3 DNA reads TGTGCTAGTGGCTCCGGCGGACTCACAGATAATGAGCAGTTCTTC. The chain is built from TRBV12-5 and TRBJ2-1, with D tentatively TRBD2 (5 bases). Trimming removed 6 bases from V and 7 bases from J, with 19 bases in between. Germline V gene sequence: CDR1 LGHNT, CDR2 FRNRAP. This CDR3 has 15 amino acids.

The chain is built from TRBV10-2 and TRBJ2-7, with TRBD2 matching over 9 bases. The trim removed 5 bases at V and 2 bases at J, leaving 4 bases unmatched. This CDR3 is built from 14 residues. Per germline, CDR1 WSHSY and CDR2 SAAADI. The CDR3 DNA follows: TGCGCCAGCAGTATGAGACTAGCGGCCTACGAGCAGTACTTC. Its translation is CASSMRLAAYEQYF.

This clone was picked up one time. The V gene is TRBV27, the J gene TRBJ2-3, with 7 bases lining up with TRBD1. Trimming at V came to 5 bases and at J to 6 bases, leaving 11 bases not matched to a gene. The CDR3 has 15 amino acids. Looked up from germline, CDR1 is MNHEY and CDR2 is SMNVEV (reference sequence). The CDR3 region is CASSRKGQATDTQYF. CDR3 coding DNA: TGTGCCAGCAGTCGAAAAGGACAGGCCACGGATACGCAGTATTTT.

The chain has TRBV6-2 or TRBV6-3 and TRBJ2-5; D is ambiguous. This CDR3 comprises 11 residues. Germline V gene lookup returns CDR1 MNHEY and CDR2 SVGEGT. The germline V and J ends were trimmed by 6 bases and 4 bases, with 6 bases remaining between them. DNA for the CDR3: TGTGCCAGCAGCAACAGAGAGACCCAGTACTTC. Protein product: CASSNRETQYF.

The chain is built from TRBV7-9 and TRBJ1-1, with D unclear. V was pared by 3 bases and J by 1 base, with 15 bases between. The germline V gene has CDR1 SEHNR and CDR2 FQNEAQ (reference sequence). This CDR3 has 16 residues. The CDR3 reads CASSFDLLGRNTEAFF. CDR3 DNA: TGTGCCAGCAGCTTCGACCTATTAGGGAGGAACACTGAAGCTTTCTTT.

This sequence joins TRBV4-1 and TRBJ1-5; 12 positions agree with TRBD1. Germline CDR1 MGHRA, CDR2 YSYEKL. The CDR3 is made up of 20 amino acids. Losses at the gene ends were 0 bases for V and 2 bases for J; bases not matched to a gene: 11. The CDR3 region has the DNA TGCGCCAGCAGCCAAGAGAGTTCGGGACAGGGGGCTTTCGGCAATCAGCCCCAGCATTTT. Encoded protein: CASSQESSGQGAFGNQPQHF.

This rearrangement joins TRBV7-9 to TRBJ1-1; D is possibly TRBD1 (6 bases). In germline, CDR1 is SEHNR, CDR2 FQNEAQ (reference sequence). Trimming pared 5 bases from V and 4 bases from J, leaving 23 bases between. The CDR3 contains 17 residues. DNA of the CDR3: TGTGCCAGCAGCGCCCTTTCTTACAGGGATGGTGGCACTGAAGCTTTCTTT. Encoded protein: CASSALSYRDGGTEAFF.

The chain uses TRBV2 and TRBJ1-6; TRBD1 might be the D (6 bases). Trimming pared 6 bases from V and 7 bases from J, leaving 13 bases between. The CDR3 is 14 residues long. Germline V lookup: CDR1 SNHLY, CDR2 FYNNEI. CDR3 nucleotide sequence: TGTGCCAGCAGCCCTAATACAGGGAATTCACCCCTCCACTTT. Protein product: CASSPNTGNSPLHF.

J is TRBJ2-5 and V is TRBV4-3; D gene ambiguous. Germline assignment: CDR1 LGHNA and CDR2 YSLEER. V was clipped by 1 base and J by 3 bases, with 12 bases between them. The length of the CDR3 is 15 residues. DNA of the CDR3: TGCGCCAGCAGCCAAGTCGCCGGGTGGGAAGAGACCCAGTACTTC. It specifies CASSQVAGWEETQYF.

This chain uses TRBV18 with TRBJ2-2; tentative D call: TRBD2 (6 bases). The CDR3 has 18 residues. Per germline, CDR1 KGHSH and CDR2 LQKENI. Trimming removed 2 bases from V and 1 base from J, with 17 bases in between. Here the CDR3 reads CASSPVGGPLGNTGELFF. DNA for the CDR3: TGTGCCAGCTCACCAGTGGGAGGCCCCCTAGGGAACACCGGGGAGCTGTTTTTT.

The V call is TRBV4-3, the J call TRBJ2-7; D is undetermined. The length of the CDR3 is 15 residues. The V gene's germline CDR1 is LGHNA and CDR2 YSLEER. V dropped 1 base and J dropped 3 bases, with 13 bases sitting between them. The CDR3: CASSQGFGGNYEQYF. CDR3 coding DNA: TGCGCCAGCAGCCAAGGTTTCGGCGGAAACTACGAGCAGTACTTC.

The chain carries TRBV25-1 and TRBJ2-2; 9 bases are shared with TRBD1. Germline CDR1 MGHDK, CDR2 SYGVNS. V was clipped by 3 bases and J by 6 bases; unmatched bases: 8. This CDR3 is built from 16 residues. CDR3 loop: CASSDPGQGAAGELFF. As DNA, the CDR3 is TGTGCCAGCAGTGACCCGGGACAGGGTGCGGCCGGGGAGCTGTTTTTT.

This clone was counted between two and nine times. The genes are TRBV27 and TRBJ1-2; D is perhaps TRBD1 (6 bases). The germline V gene has CDR1 MNHEY and CDR2 SMNVEV (reference sequence). V shed 5 bases and J shed 5 bases, with 18 bases lying between them. The CDR3 has 15 residues. CDR3 DNA sequence: TGTGCCAGCAGTCCCTGGTGGGGGGGCGATTATGGCTACACCTTC. It is translated as CASSPWWGGDYGYTF.